This entry is about one T cell receptor beta chain. Its specificity is not known. After removal of 2 bases from V and 6 bases from J, the junction contained 4 bases not matched to a gene. The germline V gene encodes CDR1 SGHTA and CDR2 FQGTGA. The CDR3 has 15 residues. The PCR ran on 60 Vbeta and 13 Jbeta primers. Profiling relied on immunoSEQ multiplex PCR, and the TCRdb table lists in-frame clones only, not all of them. In all, the sample yields 160,000 or so clones. The data belong to a study of cytomegalovirus exposure and HLA in healthy donors. Regarding the study as a whole: A later analysis showed HLA-associated TCR beta chains outstripping equally common others in clonal expansion. In a later analysis, HLA-C alleles had the fewest associated TCRs, DRB1 alleles the most.

The chain recombines TRBV7-3 with TRBJ2-1; TRBD2 matches 10 bases. This receptor was taken from a man aged 30 to 39 in good health and CMV-seronegative. The sample taken for sequencing was PBMCs. This CDR3 is CASSLYLAGVNEQFF. In DNA form, the CDR3 reads TGTGCCAGCAGCTTATATCTAGCGGGAGTCAATGAGCAGTTCTTC.